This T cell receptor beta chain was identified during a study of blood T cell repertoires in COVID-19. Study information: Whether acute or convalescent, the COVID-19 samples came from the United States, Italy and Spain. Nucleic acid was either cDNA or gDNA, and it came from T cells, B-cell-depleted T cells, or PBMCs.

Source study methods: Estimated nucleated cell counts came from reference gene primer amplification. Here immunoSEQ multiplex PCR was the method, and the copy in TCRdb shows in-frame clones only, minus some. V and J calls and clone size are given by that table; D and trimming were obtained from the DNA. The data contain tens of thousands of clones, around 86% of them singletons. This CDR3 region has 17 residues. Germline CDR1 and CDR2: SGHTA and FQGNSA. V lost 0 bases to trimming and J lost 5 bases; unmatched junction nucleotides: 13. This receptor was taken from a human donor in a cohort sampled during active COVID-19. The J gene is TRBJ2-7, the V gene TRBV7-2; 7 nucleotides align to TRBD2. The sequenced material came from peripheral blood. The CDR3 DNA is TGTGCCAGCAGCTTAGCGTCGTCGGGAGGCCTATTGGACGAGCAGTACTTC. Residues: CASSLASSGGLLDEQYF.